The 32 T cell receptor beta chains listed next were all sequenced from one sample in a study of shared T cell receptors in the human thymus. Measured with immunoSEQ multiplex PCR; TCRdb has only the in-frame clones, and not every one. The sample shows 700,000 or so clones, 80% to 90% of them seen only once. A further study also used this sample, focusing on human thymus T cells.

The sample comprised thymocytes. The receptors stem from a girl under two years old with a congenital heart defect.

This clone occurred once. The chain carries TRBV2 and TRBJ2-3, with 13 bases lining up with TRBD2. This CDR3 is built from 23 residues. The germline CDR1 and CDR2 sequences are SNHLY and FYNNEI. V was clipped by 0 bases and J by 0 bases; unmatched bases: 18. CDR3 loop: CASSEASSARLAGGYTSTDTQYF. The CDR3 bases are TGTGCCAGCAGTGAAGCAAGTTCAGCCCGACTAGCGGGGGGCTATACTAGCACAGATACGCAGTATTTT.

This chain joins TRBV28 and TRBJ2-1, with D perhaps matching TRBD1 (5 bases). With 2 bases removed from V and 5 bases from J, the gap between germline ends came to 16 bases. Looked up from germline, CDR1 is MDHEN and CDR2 is SYDVKM. There are 16 residues in the CDR3. Here the CDR3 DNA reads TGTGCCAGCAGTTTAGGGGTAAGGAGCAGGGACAATGAGCAGTTCTTC. Amino acid sequence: CASSLGVRSRDNEQFF.

The chain joins TRBV9 to TRBJ2-2, with 10 bases fitting TRBD2. Germline CDR1 and CDR2: SGDLS and YYNGEE. The CDR3 has 18 amino acids. The trim removed 3 bases at V and 7 bases at J, leaving 15 bases unmatched. CDR3 coding DNA: TGTGCCAGCAGCGCAACCCTAGCGGGGGTACCGTCGGACGGGGAGCTGTTTTTT. Translation: CASSATLAGVPSDGELFF.

The V gene is TRBV15, the J gene TRBJ2-3, with D perhaps TRBD1 (5 bases). This CDR3 is 18 amino acids long. Germline V gene lookup returns CDR1 LNHNV and CDR2 YYDKDF (reference sequence). Deletions cut 0 bases from V and 3 bases from J, with 19 bases between. The DNA of the CDR3 is TGTGCCACCAGCAGAGATAGGCGTGGCAGGGTAGAAACAGATACGCAGTATTTT. It codes for CATSRDRRGRVETDTQYF.

The rearrangement links TRBV14 to TRBJ1-2, with unresolved D. The germline V gene has CDR1 SGHDN and CDR2 FVKESK. With 3 bases removed from V and 3 bases from J, the gap between germline ends came to 23 bases. This CDR3 region has 18 residues. For the CDR3, the DNA is TGTGCCAGCAGCCATCCCTCTTTTCGGACTGGGGTAGACTATGGCTACACCTTC. Translating it yields CASSHPSFRTGVDYGYTF.

V gene TRBV13 combines with J gene TRBJ1-5, with TRBD1 matching 8 bases. V gave up 6 bases and J gave up 3 bases; unmatched junction bases: 10. CDR3 size: 16 residues. CDR1 and CDR2 (germline): PRHDT, FYEKMQ (reference sequence). As DNA, the CDR3 is TGTGCCAGCAGTCGGGGCAGGGGGCAGGACAATCAGCCCCAGCATTTT. This codes for CASSRGRGQDNQPQHF.

This clone was detected only a few times. The rearrangement links TRBV19 to TRBJ1-4, with TRBD1 matching over 10 bases. Trimming removed 3 bases from V and 8 bases from J; junction bases left unmatched: 9. CDR1 is LNHDA and CDR2 is SQIVND in the germline V gene (reference sequence). The CDR3 is 16 residues long. CDR3 sequence reads: CASSMAGDRGREKLFF. In DNA, the CDR3 is TGTGCCAGTAGTATGGCGGGGGACAGGGGTCGAGAAAAACTGTTTTTT.

This clone was seen only once. The chain has TRBV6-5 and TRBJ2-7; 11 positions agree with TRBD1. Germline CDR1 is MNHEY and CDR2 is SVGAGI. The CDR3 contains 14 residues. Trimming cost V 6 bases and J 6 bases; bases outside gene matches: 7. The CDR3 sequence is CASRDRGRLGEQYF. CDR3 DNA sequence: TGTGCCAGCAGGGACAGGGGGCGTCTGGGCGAGCAGTACTTC.

V gene TRBV6-6 combines with J gene TRBJ2-3; 8 positions match TRBD2. This CDR3 region has 15 residues. The V segment lost 2 bases and the J segment 5 bases; nucleotides outside the gene matches: 6. Germline V gene lookup returns CDR1 MNHNY and CDR2 SVGAGI (reference sequence). The CDR3 protein is CASSYERGYVDTQYF. In nucleotides, the CDR3 is TGTGCCAGCAGTTACGAGCGGGGGTACGTAGATACGCAGTATTTT.

Concerning this clone itself: A read error may account for a junction end that differs from germline. This chain uses TRBV2 with TRBJ1-6; D unresolved. The CDR3 length is 16 residues. Germline V gene lookup returns CDR1 SNHLY and CDR2 FYNNEI. Here the CDR3 DNA reads TGTGCCAGCATGATCCTGCGGGATTCCCGTCCGGCGACCCCCTCCTTT. This gives the protein CASMILRDSRPATPSF.

The gene calls are TRBV2 and TRBJ2-2; D gene unclear. Germline lookup yields CDR1 SNHLY and CDR2 FYNNEI. Between the trimmed V and J ends, which lost 1 base and 2 bases, there was a span of 11 bases. The CDR3 is made up of 16 amino acids. DNA for the CDR3: TGTGCCAGCAGTGAAGGTGGGCTCCTAAACACCGGGGAGCTGTTTTTT. This sequence encodes CASSEGGLLNTGELFF. Based on the CDR3 plus reference TRBV2 and TRBJ2-2, the full variable domain is EPEVTQTPSHQVTQMGQEVILRCVPISNHLYFYWYRQILGQKVEFLVSFYNNEISEKSEIFDDQFSVERPDGSNFTLKIRSTKLEDSAMYFCASSEGGLLNTGELFFGEGSRLTVL.

The chain links TRBV7-9 to TRBJ2-1, with D perhaps TRBD1 (6 bases). Germline V gives CDR1 SEHNR, CDR2 FQNEAQ (reference sequence). The CDR3 extends over 19 amino acids. With 2 bases removed from V and 2 bases from J, the gap between germline ends came to 22 bases. The CDR3 nucleotides are TGTGCCAGCAGCTTAATCTCCCAGGGGCCTCAACTGACCTACAATGAGCAGTTCTTC. Its protein product is CASSLISQGPQLTYNEQFF.

The chain has TRBV4-1 and TRBJ2-7; 8 nucleotides agree with TRBD1. CDR1 and CDR2 from the germline V gene are MGHRA and YSYEKL. This CDR3 region has 17 residues. Trimming took 4 bases from V and 9 from J; bases not matched to a gene: 20. The CDR3 protein is CASSPGFSVGDRGGQYF. The CDR3 DNA reads TGCGCCAGCAGCCCGGGATTTAGTGTAGGTGACAGGGGTGGGCAGTACTTC.

The CDR3 spells CASSESLDKGLGEQYF. The CDR3 DNA is TGCGCCAGCAGTGAGTCCCTGGACAAGGGGTTGGGGGAGCAGTACTTC. The rearrangement uses TRBV10-1 and TRBJ2-7; possible D gene TRBD1, 5 bases. The V end lost 0 bases, the J end lost 7 bases, and 19 bases lay between the germline ends. CDR1 and CDR2 from the germline V gene are WNHNN and SYGVQD (reference sequence). The CDR3 runs to 16 residues.

This rearrangement joins TRBV5-6 to TRBJ1-3, with D unresolved. There are 17 residues in the CDR3. Germline V gives CDR1 SGHDT, CDR2 YYEEEE. V was shortened by 3 bases and J by 0 bases, with 16 bases between the two germline ends. CDR3 protein: CASSSFSLALSGNTIYF. The CDR3 nucleotides read TGTGCCAGCAGCTCCTTCTCGCTCGCGCTCTCTGGAAACACCATATATTTT.

This clone has a single count. V and J are TRBV5-5 and TRBJ1-2; 8 nucleotides align to TRBD1. The V gene end was trimmed by 0 bases and the J gene end by 7 bases; junction bases not matched to a gene: 8. CDR1 SGHKS and CDR2 YYEKEE come from the germline V gene (reference sequence). The CDR3 is 15 amino acids. The CDR3 DNA reads TGTGCCAGCAGCTTGGGGGATCAGGGGGCTTTTGGCTACACCTTC. Its protein is CASSLGDQGAFGYTF.

The chain links TRBV7-8 to TRBJ2-7, with TRBD1 identical over 7 bases. CDR1 is SGHVS and CDR2 is FQNEAQ in the germline V gene. The CDR3 runs to 16 residues. The V segment lost 5 bases and the J segment 3 bases; nucleotides outside the gene matches: 13. This chain's CDR3 is CASSPQPGQTNYEQYF. DNA of the CDR3: TGTGCCAGCAGCCCGCAACCGGGACAGACTAACTACGAGCAGTACTTC.

V usage is TRBV11-2 and J usage is TRBJ2-2, with D tentatively TRBD2 (5 bases). V shed 5 bases and J shed 3 bases, with 13 bases lying between them. The CDR3 spans 15 residues. Germline lookup yields CDR1 SGHAT and CDR2 FQNNGV. The CDR3 nucleotides read TGTGCCAGCAGCCAAGGAGGAACCGACACCGGGGAGCTGTTTTTT. It encodes CASSQGGTDTGELFF.

The chain uses TRBV6-6 and TRBJ1-5; 7 bases fit TRBD1. This CDR3 spans 15 amino acids. Unmatched junction bases numbered 11, after V lost 5 bases and J lost 7 bases. CDR1 and CDR2 from the germline V gene are MNHNY and SVGAGI (reference sequence). This CDR3 is CASSDDRVLMQPQHF. CDR3 sequence (DNA): TGTGCCAGCAGTGACGACAGGGTCCTTATGCAGCCCCAGCATTTT.

The CDR3 region has the DNA TGTGCCAGCAGCACAGGGGGAGGCGGAGCTTTCTTT. Translation gives CASSTGGGGAFF. The chain links TRBV6-5 to TRBJ1-1; 8 nucleotides line up with TRBD1. This CDR3 is 12 amino acids long. Germline CDR1 and CDR2: MNHEY and SVGAGI. After removal of 6 bases from V and 10 bases from J, the junction contained 7 bases not matched to a gene.

The chain couples TRBV4-1 to TRBJ1-6, with D possibly TRBD1 on 5 matching bases. The V end was cut by 3 bases, the J end by 8 bases, with 5 bases between. CDR3 length: 12 residues. In germline, CDR1 is MGHRA, CDR2 YSYEKL. The CDR3, as DNA: TGCGCCAGCAGCCACAGGGATTCACCCCTCCACTTT. Translating gives CASSHRDSPLHF.

V and J are TRBV28 and TRBJ1-5, with D tentatively TRBD1 (6 bases). CDR3 length: 14 residues. The V gene lost 4 bases and the J gene lost 6 bases, with 13 bases spanning the gap. Germline V lookup: CDR1 MDHEN, CDR2 SYDVKM. The CDR3: CASSYSGEFQPQHF. Written as DNA, the CDR3 is TGTGCCAGCAGTTATTCAGGGGAATTTCAGCCCCAGCATTTT.

The rearrangement joins TRBV4-2 to TRBJ2-3; D is possibly TRBD2 (7 bases). With 1 base removed from V and 0 bases from J, the gap between germline ends came to 14 bases. This CDR3 comprises 17 residues. In germline, CDR1 is LGHNA, CDR2 YNFKEQ. CDR3 nucleotide sequence: TGTGCCAGCAGCCAAGGGGAAGGGGGGGCCAGCACAGATACGCAGTATTTT. It specifies CASSQGEGGASTDTQYF.

This rearrangement joins TRBV11-1 to TRBJ2-5, with 10 bases fitting TRBD1. This CDR3 is 14 amino acids long. Per the germline V gene, CDR1 is SGHAT and CDR2 is FQDESV (reference sequence). V shed 5 bases and J 3 bases; nucleotides not matched to a gene: 3. CDR3 amino acids: CASSPGTGEETQYF. The CDR3 region has the DNA TGTGCCAGCAGCCCCGGGACAGGGGAAGAGACCCAGTACTTC.

The chain links TRBV6-5 to TRBJ1-2; D uncertain. Germline V gene data show CDR1 as MNHEY and CDR2 as SVGAGI. V was shortened by 8 bases and J by 5 bases, with 15 bases between the two germline ends. CDR3 length: 13 residues. The CDR3 DNA reads as TGTGCCAGCGGGTTGGAGGGAACATATGGCTACACCTTC. This codes for CASGLEGTYGYTF.

This sequence joins TRBV25-1 and TRBJ2-3; D ambiguous. This CDR3 is built from 15 residues. The germline V gene has CDR1 MGHDK and CDR2 SYGVNS. The ends were cut back, 4 bases at V and 1 base at J, with 12 bases in the middle. The CDR3 DNA sequence: TGTGCCAGCAGTGCCCTTCGGGTCCGCACAGATACGCAGTATTTT. This codes for CASSALRVRTDTQYF.

The J gene is TRBJ1-6, the V gene TRBV25-1, with D possibly being TRBD1 (5 bases). V lost 4 bases, J lost 7 bases, and 8 bases lay in between. Germline CDR1 MGHDK, CDR2 SYGVNS. CDR3 length: 13 amino acids. The CDR3 DNA reads as TGTGCCAGCAGTGGGGCAGGGAATTCACCCCTCCACTTT. Protein: CASSGAGNSPLHF.

V gene TRBV5-1 combines with J gene TRBJ2-3; D ambiguous. The CDR3 has 15 amino acids. V was pared by 4 bases and J by 3 bases, with 15 bases between. The germline CDR1 and CDR2 sequences are SGHRS and YFSETQ. CDR3 loop: CASSKAMPTTDTQYF. CDR3 DNA sequence: TGCGCCAGCAGCAAAGCCATGCCAACGACAGATACGCAGTATTTT.

This clone occurred a few times. This chain links TRBV2 with TRBJ1-4; TRBD1 might be the D (6 bases). Germline values: CDR1 SNHLY, CDR2 FYNNEI. The CDR3 sequence is 14 residues long. V lost 6 bases, J lost 8 bases, and 16 bases lay in between. The CDR3 DNA reads as TGTGCCAGCAGCCCGGGACATCAATGGGAAAAACTGTTTTTT. Its protein product is CASSPGHQWEKLFF.

The J gene is TRBJ2-5, the V gene TRBV28, with TRBD2 identical over 12 bases. The CDR3 totals 17 residues. V was clipped by 3 bases and J by 4 bases; unmatched bases: 9. Germline V gene lookup returns CDR1 MDHEN and CDR2 SYDVKM. The CDR3: CASSFRSLAGGIETQYF. CDR3 DNA: TGTGCCAGCAGTTTCCGTTCCCTAGCGGGGGGGATAGAGACCCAGTACTTC.

The chain joins TRBV4-3 to TRBJ2-7; the D gene is possibly TRBD1 (5 bases). Germline CDR1 and CDR2: LGHNA and YSLEER. The germline V and J ends were trimmed by 0 bases and 2 bases, with 8 bases remaining between them. The length of the CDR3 is 14 residues. The CDR3 nucleotides read TGCGCCAGCAGCCAAGAGGTGGGGCCCTACGAGCAGTACTTC. This encodes CASSQEVGPYEQYF.

This clone occurred once. V gene TRBV10-3 combines with J gene TRBJ2-1; 11 positions agree with TRBD2. Germline V gene sequence: CDR1 ENHRY, CDR2 SYGVKD. The CDR3 totals 14 residues. J gave up 8 bases and V 11 bases, and 11 bases lay outside the gene matches. CDR3 sequence: CAVRLAGGPDEQFF. DNA of the CDR3: TGTGCCGTTCGTCTAGCGGGGGGCCCGGATGAGCAGTTCTTC.